This entry describes one TCR beta chain. These data are taken from a study of tumor and adjacent non-tumor tissue in lung cancer. Study-level background: Aged about 31 to 80 years, patients included fewer than 11 men and a few women with stage I to III disease. Some 3.9 million productive TCRbeta reads were obtained per sample on average.

The template was RNA from unsorted bulk tissue. A modified ARM-PCR protocol with three rounds of nested PCR amplified TCRbeta. MiXCR was run by TCRdb on the multiplex PCR reads, yielding one entry per CDR3 protein. This sample carries roughly 120,000 distinct CDR3 sequences, around 82% of them seen once, and the ten largest clones take under 25%. Between the trimmed V and J ends, which lost 7 bases and 14 bases, there was a span of 26 bases. CDR1 MNHNS and CDR2 SASEGT come from the germline V gene. The CDR3 loop spans 14 amino acids. The chain couples TRBV6-1 to TRBJ1-1; the D is unclear. The sample taken for sequencing was lung tumor tissue. The origin of this receptor is a man between 65 and 85 years old with non-small cell lung cancer. Here the CDR3 DNA reads TGTGCCAGCACCGAAGGTCGGCGGAACACTGATGCCTTCTTT. Protein product: CASTEGRRNTDAFF.